What follows are 17 T cell receptor beta chains derived from one specimen sequenced in a study of T cell changes during pregnancy in multiple sclerosis. Repertoires were generated with immunoSEQ multiplex PCR, while TCRdb's copy carries only in-frame clones and drops some. Here the sample spans 48,000 or so clones, 88% being singletons. Sequencing was performed on CD4+ T cells from peripheral blood mononuclear cells, taken in the second trimester of pregnancy. These TCRs come from a female donor with multiple sclerosis, enrolled in a pregnancy study.

This clone was picked up one time. This sequence joins TRBV10-3 and TRBJ2-5, with TRBD2 matching over 7 bases. With V trimmed by 0 bases and J by 5 bases, 9 bases remained unmatched. CDR3 size: 16 residues. The V gene's germline CDR1 is ENHRY and CDR2 SYGVKD. The CDR3 loop is CAISESGGGALETQYF. As DNA, the CDR3 is TGTGCCATCAGTGAGTCCGGGGGAGGGGCTCTGGAGACCCAGTACTTC.

This clone was counted a single time. The V and J genes are TRBV28 and TRBJ2-3; TRBD2 agrees at 10 bases. From germline, CDR1 is MDHEN and CDR2 SYDVKM. The CDR3 contains 16 residues. V shed 5 bases and J 5 bases; nucleotides not matched to a gene: 10. CDR3 amino acids: CASSRGLAGEVDTQYF. DNA of the CDR3: TGTGCCAGCAGTAGGGGGCTAGCGGGAGAGGTAGATACGCAGTATTTT.

The chain recombines TRBV5-1 with TRBJ2-7, with D possibly matching TRBD1 (6 bases). CDR1 and CDR2 from the germline V gene are SGHRS and YFSETQ. The CDR3 is 16 residues long. V shed 0 bases and J shed 5 bases, with 18 bases lying between them. The CDR3 nucleotides are TGCGCCAGCAGCTTGGCCCCGGGAAGGGGGTTCCACGAGCAGTACTTC. Residues: CASSLAPGRGFHEQYF.

This chain uses TRBV27 with TRBJ2-7, with unresolved D. Germline CDR1 and CDR2: MNHEY and SMNVEV (reference sequence). The CDR3 has 16 residues. V dropped 0 bases and J dropped 0 bases, with 12 bases sitting between them. The CDR3 bases are TGTGCCAGCAGTTTATCGGCCAGCGCCCACTCCTACGAGCAGTACTTC. Protein sequence: CASSLSASAHSYEQYF.

The chain combines TRBV18 with TRBJ2-7, with D possibly being TRBD1 (6 bases). The ends were cut back, 2 bases at V and 4 bases at J, with 12 bases in the middle. Per germline, CDR1 KGHSH and CDR2 LQKENI. CDR3 size: 14 residues. The CDR3 here is CASSPNREPYEQYF. CDR3 DNA: TGTGCCAGCTCACCAAACAGGGAGCCATACGAGCAGTACTTC.

This rearrangement joins TRBV4-1 to TRBJ2-7, with 11 bases lining up with TRBD2. This CDR3 has 17 residues. Per germline, CDR1 MGHRA and CDR2 YSYEKL. Trimming took 3 bases from V and 1 from J; bases not matched to a gene: 8. CDR3 in amino acids: CASSQGFSGRASYEQYF. CDR3 nucleotide sequence: TGCGCCAGCAGCCAGGGGTTTAGCGGGAGGGCGTCCTACGAGCAGTACTTC.

The V gene is TRBV6-5, the J gene TRBJ2-2; tentatively, D is TRBD2 (6 bases). Germline V gene sequence: CDR1 MNHEY, CDR2 SVGAGI. CDR3 length: 12 residues. Trimming removed 6 bases at V and 6 bases at J, with 8 bases between. The CDR3 nucleotides are TGTGCCAGCAGGGGGGGAGCCGGGGAGCTGTTTTTT. Translating gives CASRGGAGELFF.

This chain joins TRBV6-6 and TRBJ2-7; D remains ambiguous. With 5 bases removed from V and 0 bases from J, the gap between germline ends came to 8 bases. Germline CDR1 reads MNHNY; CDR2 reads SVGAGI (reference sequence). The CDR3 loop spans 13 amino acids. The chain's CDR3 is CASSPGGSYEQYF. The CDR3 DNA reads as TGTGCCAGCAGTCCCGGCGGCTCCTACGAGCAGTACTTC.

This chain joins TRBV7-9 and TRBJ1-1; 7 bases agree with TRBD1. CDR3 length equals 12 residues. The germline CDR1 and CDR2 sequences are SEHNR and FQNEAQ (reference sequence). V dropped 5 bases and J dropped 8; count of bases not matched to a gene: 5. CDR3 in amino acids: CASSREDREAFF. Written as DNA, the CDR3 is TGTGCCAGCAGCCGAGAGGACAGGGAAGCTTTCTTT.

The chain joins TRBV27 to TRBJ2-1; TRBD2 aligns across 9 bases. V trimming: 4 bases; J trimming: 0 bases; junction bases outside the gene matches: 13. Germline CDR1 is MNHEY and CDR2 is SMNVEV (reference sequence). This CDR3 comprises 19 residues. CDR3 in DNA: TGTGCCAGCAGTTCCCGGGGACTAGCCACAACGAGCTCCTACAATGAGCAGTTCTTC. It translates to CASSSRGLATTSSYNEQFF.

The gene calls are TRBV7-9 and TRBJ1-1, with 7 bases lining up with TRBD1. The germline V gene has CDR1 SEHNR and CDR2 FQNEAQ (reference sequence). The CDR3 has 13 amino acids. The V segment lost 5 bases and the J segment 7 bases; nucleotides outside the gene matches: 7. The CDR3 sequence: CASSPGTVLEAFF. Written as DNA, the CDR3 is TGTGCCAGCAGCCCCGGGACAGTTCTTGAAGCTTTCTTT. The full variable domain, rest sourced from reference TRBV7-9 and TRBJ1-1, is DTGVSQNPRHKITKRGQNVTFRCDPISEHNRLYWYRQTLGQGPEFLTYFQNEAQLEKSRLLSDRFSAERPKGSFSTLEIQRTEQGDSAMYLCASSPGTVLEAFFGQGTRLTVV.

The chain combines TRBV5-1 with TRBJ2-7, with D possibly TRBD1 on 5 matching bases. Germline lookup yields CDR1 SGHRS and CDR2 YFSETQ. CDR3 length: 15 residues. Trimming took 0 bases from V and 0 from J, leaving 10 bases between them. The CDR3 here is CASSLGVGVSYEQYF. The CDR3 DNA is TGCGCCAGCAGCTTGGGAGTAGGGGTCTCCTACGAGCAGTACTTC.

The chain joins TRBV5-4 to TRBJ1-3; TRBD1 aligns across 7 bases. Per germline, CDR1 SGHNT and CDR2 YYREEE (reference sequence). V dropped 4 bases and J dropped 4; count of bases not matched to a gene: 5. The CDR3 consists of 14 residues. The CDR3 DNA sequence: TGTGCCAGCAGCAGAGGGACAGAGGGAAACACCATATATTTT. It specifies CASSRGTEGNTIYF.

The V gene is TRBV5-1, the J gene TRBJ2-7; 9 bases are shared with TRBD2. The CDR3 has 14 residues. Germline CDR1 reads SGHRS; CDR2 reads YFSETQ. Trimming removed 3 bases from V and 3 bases from J; junction bases left unmatched: 4. The CDR3 region has the DNA TGCGCCAGCAGCTGGGGGACTAGCAGCTACGAGCAGTACTTC. Protein: CASSWGTSSYEQYF.

The chain recombines TRBV5-1 with TRBJ2-7; D is ambiguous. CDR3 length: 11 residues. Germline loops: CDR1 SGHRS, CDR2 YFSETQ. V was trimmed by 3 bases and J by 2 bases, leaving 3 bases between them. CDR3 protein: CASSSAYEQYF. CDR3 sequence (DNA): TGCGCCAGCAGCTCGGCCTACGAGCAGTACTTC.

V usage is TRBV28 and J usage is TRBJ2-7; a weak D match, TRBD1 (5 bases). Trimming left V 6 bases short and J 2 bases short, with 11 bases between. Germline-derived CDR1 and CDR2 are MDHEN and SYDVKM. The CDR3 is 13 residues long. The DNA of the CDR3 is TGTGCCAGCAGCAGTGGACAAACCTACGAGCAGTACTTC. As protein: CASSSGQTYEQYF.

This rearrangement joins TRBV10-3 to TRBJ1-2, with 8 bases matching TRBD1. V dropped 4 bases and J dropped 6; count of bases not matched to a gene: 7. Germline assignment: CDR1 ENHRY and CDR2 SYGVKD. This CDR3 spans 14 amino acids. The CDR3 loop reads CAISVAGGPNGYTF. The CDR3 nucleotides read TGTGCCATCAGTGTCGCAGGGGGCCCCAATGGCTACACCTTC.